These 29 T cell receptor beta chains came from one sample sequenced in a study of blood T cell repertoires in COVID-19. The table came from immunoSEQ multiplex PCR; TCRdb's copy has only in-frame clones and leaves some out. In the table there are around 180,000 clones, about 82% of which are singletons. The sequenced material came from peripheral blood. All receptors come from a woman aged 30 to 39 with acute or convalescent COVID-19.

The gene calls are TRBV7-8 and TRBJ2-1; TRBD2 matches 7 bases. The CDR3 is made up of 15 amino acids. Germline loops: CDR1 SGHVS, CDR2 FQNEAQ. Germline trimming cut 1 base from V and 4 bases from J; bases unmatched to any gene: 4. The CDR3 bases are TGTGCCAGCAGCTTAGTGGGCGGGAGTTACAATGAGCAGTTCTTC. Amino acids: CASSLVGGSYNEQFF.

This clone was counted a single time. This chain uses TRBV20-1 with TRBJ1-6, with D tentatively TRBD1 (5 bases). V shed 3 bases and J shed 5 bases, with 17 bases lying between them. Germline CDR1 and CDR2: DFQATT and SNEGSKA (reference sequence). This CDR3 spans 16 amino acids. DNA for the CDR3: TGCAGTGCTAGTATAACAGGCGCCCTGAATAATTCACCCCTCCACTTT. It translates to CSASITGALNNSPLHF.

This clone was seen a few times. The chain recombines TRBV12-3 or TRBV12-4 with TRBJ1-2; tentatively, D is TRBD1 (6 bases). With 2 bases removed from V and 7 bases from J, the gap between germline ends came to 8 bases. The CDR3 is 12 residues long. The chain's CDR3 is CASSLLGAGYTF. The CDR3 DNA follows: TGTGCCAGCAGTTTATTGGGGGCTGGCTACACCTTC.

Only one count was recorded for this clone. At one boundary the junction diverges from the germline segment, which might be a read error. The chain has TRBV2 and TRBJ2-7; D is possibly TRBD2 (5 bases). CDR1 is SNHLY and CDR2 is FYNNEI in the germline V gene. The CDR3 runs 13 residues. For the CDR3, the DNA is TGTGCCAGCAGTGAAGCGCTTCGAGGGCATTTCACCTTC. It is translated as CASSEALRGHFTF. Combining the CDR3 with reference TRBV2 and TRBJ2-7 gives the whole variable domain EPEVTQTPSHQVTQMGQEVILRCVPISNHLYFYWYRQILGQKVEFLVSFYNNEISEKSEIFDDQFSVERPDGSNFTLKIRSTKLEDSAMYFCASSEALRGHFTFGPGTRLTVT.

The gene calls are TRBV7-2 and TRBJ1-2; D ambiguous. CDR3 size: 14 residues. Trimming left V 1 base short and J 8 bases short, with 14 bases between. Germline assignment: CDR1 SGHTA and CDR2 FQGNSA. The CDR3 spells CASSLGSQIRGYTF. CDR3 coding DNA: TGTGCCAGCAGCTTAGGGTCGCAGATCCGCGGCTACACCTTC.

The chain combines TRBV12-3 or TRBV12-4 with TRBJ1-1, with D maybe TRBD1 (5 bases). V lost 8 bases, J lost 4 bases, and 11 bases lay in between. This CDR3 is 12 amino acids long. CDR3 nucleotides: TGTGCCAGCCTTCGGGGACTCACTGAAGCTTTCTTT. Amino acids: CASLRGLTEAFF.

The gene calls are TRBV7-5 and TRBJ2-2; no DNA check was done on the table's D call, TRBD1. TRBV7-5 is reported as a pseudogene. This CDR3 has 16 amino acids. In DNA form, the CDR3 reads TGTGCCAGAAGCCCATCTCGGCAGGGTTTCACCGGGGAGCTGTTTTTT. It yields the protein CARSPSRQGFTGELFF.

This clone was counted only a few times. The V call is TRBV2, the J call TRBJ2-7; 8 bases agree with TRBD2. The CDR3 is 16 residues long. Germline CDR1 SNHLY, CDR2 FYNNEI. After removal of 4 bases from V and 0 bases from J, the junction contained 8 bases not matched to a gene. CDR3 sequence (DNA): TGTGCCAGCAGTGCCCATTCTAGCGGGCTCTCCTACGAGCAGTACTTC. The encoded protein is CASSAHSSGLSYEQYF.

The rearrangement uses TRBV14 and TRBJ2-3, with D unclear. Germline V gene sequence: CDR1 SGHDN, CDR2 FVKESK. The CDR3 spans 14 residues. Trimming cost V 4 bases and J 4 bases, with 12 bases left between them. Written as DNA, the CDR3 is TGTGCCAGCAGCCGATTAACAGTCCCAGATACGCAGTATTTT. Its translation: CASSRLTVPDTQYF.

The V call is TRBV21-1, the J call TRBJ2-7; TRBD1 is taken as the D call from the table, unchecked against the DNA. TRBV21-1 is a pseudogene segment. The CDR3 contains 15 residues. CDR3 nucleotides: TGTGCCAGCAGCCGGTCCTGGGACACACTCTACGAGCAGTACTTC. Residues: CASSRSWDTLYEQYF.

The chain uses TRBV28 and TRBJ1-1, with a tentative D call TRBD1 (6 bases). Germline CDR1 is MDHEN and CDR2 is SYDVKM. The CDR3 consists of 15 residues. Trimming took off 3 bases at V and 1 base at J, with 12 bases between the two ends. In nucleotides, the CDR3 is TGTGCCAGCAGTTTCGGGGGGCTCGGGAACACTGAAGCTTTCTTT. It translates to CASSFGGLGNTEAFF.

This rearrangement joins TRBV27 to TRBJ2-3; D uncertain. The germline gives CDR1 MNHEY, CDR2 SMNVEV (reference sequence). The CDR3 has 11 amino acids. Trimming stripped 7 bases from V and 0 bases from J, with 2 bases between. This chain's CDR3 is CASTSTDTQYF. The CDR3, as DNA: TGTGCCAGCACAAGCACAGATACGCAGTATTTT.

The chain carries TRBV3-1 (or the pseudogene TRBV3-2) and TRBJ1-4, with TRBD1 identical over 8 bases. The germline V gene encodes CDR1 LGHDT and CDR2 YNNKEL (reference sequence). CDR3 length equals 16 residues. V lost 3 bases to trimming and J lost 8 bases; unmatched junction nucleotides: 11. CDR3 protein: CASSHAPQGAEEKLFF. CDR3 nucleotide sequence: TGTGCCAGCAGCCATGCGCCCCAGGGGGCCGAAGAAAAACTGTTTTTT.

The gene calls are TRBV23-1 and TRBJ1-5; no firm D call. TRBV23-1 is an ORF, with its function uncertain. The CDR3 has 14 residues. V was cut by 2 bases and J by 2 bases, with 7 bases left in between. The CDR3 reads CASSQTERNQPQHF. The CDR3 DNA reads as TGCGCCAGCAGTCAAACAGAACGCAATCAGCCCCAGCATTTT.

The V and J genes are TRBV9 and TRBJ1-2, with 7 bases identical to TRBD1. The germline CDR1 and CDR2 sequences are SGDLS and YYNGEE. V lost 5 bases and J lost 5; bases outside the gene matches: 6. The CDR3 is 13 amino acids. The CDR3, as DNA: TGTGCCAGCAGGACCGGGACAGAATATGGCTACACCTTC. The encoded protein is CASRTGTEYGYTF.

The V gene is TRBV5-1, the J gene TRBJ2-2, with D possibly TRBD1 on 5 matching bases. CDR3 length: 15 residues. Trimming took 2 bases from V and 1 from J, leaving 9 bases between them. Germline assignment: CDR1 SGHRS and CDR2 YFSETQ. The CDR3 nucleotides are TGCGCCAGCAGCTTCTCAGGGCGGAACACCGGGGAGCTGTTTTTT. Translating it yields CASSFSGRNTGELFF.

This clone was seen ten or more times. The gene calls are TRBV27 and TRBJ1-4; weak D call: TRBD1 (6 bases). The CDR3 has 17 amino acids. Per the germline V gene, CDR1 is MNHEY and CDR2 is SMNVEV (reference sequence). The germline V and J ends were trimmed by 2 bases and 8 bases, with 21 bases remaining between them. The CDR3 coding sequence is TGTGCCAGCAGTTTACGCCCAACAGGGACGGGTGGCGAAAAACTGTTTTTT. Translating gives CASSLRPTGTGGEKLFF.

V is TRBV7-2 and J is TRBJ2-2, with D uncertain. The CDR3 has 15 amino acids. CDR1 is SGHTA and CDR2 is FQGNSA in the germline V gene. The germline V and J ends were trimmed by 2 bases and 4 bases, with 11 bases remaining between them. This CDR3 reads CASSLRVSSTGELFF. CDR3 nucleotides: TGTGCCAGCAGCTTACGGGTCTCGAGCACCGGGGAGCTGTTTTTT.

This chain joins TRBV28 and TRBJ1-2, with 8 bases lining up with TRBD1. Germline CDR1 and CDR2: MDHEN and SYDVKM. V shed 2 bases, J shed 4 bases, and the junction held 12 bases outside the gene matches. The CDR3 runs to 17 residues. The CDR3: CASSLTGDRYPSYGYTF. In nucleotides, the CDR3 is TGTGCCAGCAGTTTAACAGGGGACAGGTATCCAAGCTATGGCTACACCTTC.

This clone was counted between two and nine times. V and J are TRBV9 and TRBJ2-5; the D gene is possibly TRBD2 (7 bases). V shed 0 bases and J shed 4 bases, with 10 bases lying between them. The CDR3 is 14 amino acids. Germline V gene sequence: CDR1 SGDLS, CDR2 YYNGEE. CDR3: CASSVDGGRETQYF. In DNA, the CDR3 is TGTGCCAGCAGCGTAGACGGGGGGCGAGAGACCCAGTACTTC.

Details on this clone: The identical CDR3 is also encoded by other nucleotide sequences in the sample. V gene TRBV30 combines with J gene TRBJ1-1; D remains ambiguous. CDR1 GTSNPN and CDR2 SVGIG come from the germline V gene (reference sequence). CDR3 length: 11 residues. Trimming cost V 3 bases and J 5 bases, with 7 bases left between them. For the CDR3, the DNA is TGTGCCTGGAGCAGAAATACTGAAGCTTTCTTT. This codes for CAWSRNTEAFF.

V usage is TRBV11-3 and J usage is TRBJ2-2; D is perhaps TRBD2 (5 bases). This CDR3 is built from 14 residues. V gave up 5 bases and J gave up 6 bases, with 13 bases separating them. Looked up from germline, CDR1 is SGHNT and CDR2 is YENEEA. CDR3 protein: CASSGVVGAGELFF. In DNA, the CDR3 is TGTGCCAGCAGCGGAGTGGTGGGAGCCGGGGAGCTGTTTTTT. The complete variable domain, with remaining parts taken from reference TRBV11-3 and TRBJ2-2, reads EAGVVQSPRYKIIEKKQPVAFWCNPISGHNTLYWYLQNLGQGPELLIRYENEEAVDDSQLPKDRFSAERLKGVDSTLKIQPAELGDSAVYLCASSGVVGAGELFFGEGSRLTVL.

CDR3 nucleotides: TGCGCCAGCAGCTTGGCCGGGACAGGGAGGACTGAAGCTTTCTTT. Protein sequence: CASSLAGTGRTEAFF. The J gene is TRBJ1-1, the V gene TRBV5-1; 9 bases match TRBD1. The CDR3 covers 15 residues. Trimming at V came to 0 bases and at J to 5 bases, leaving 5 bases not matched to a gene. Germline CDR1 SGHRS, CDR2 YFSETQ.

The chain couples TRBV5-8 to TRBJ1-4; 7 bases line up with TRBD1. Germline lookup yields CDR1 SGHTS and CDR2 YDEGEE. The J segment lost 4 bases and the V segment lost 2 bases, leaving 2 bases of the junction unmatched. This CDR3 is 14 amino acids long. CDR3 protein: CASSFGQDNEKLFF. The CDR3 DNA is TGTGCCAGCAGCTTCGGACAGGATAATGAAAAACTGTTTTTT. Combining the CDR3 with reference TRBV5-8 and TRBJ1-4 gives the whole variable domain EAGVTQSPTHLIKTRGQQATLRCSPISGHTSVYWYQQALGLGLQFLLWYDEGEERNRGNFPPRFSGRQFPNYSSELNVNALELEDSALYLCASSFGQDNEKLFFGSGTQLSVL.

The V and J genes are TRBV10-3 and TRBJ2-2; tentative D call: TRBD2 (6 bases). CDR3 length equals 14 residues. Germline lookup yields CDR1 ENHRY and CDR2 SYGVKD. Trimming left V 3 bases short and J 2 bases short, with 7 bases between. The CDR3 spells CAISDGGNTGELFF. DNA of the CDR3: TGTGCCATCAGTGACGGGGGAAACACCGGGGAGCTGTTTTTT.

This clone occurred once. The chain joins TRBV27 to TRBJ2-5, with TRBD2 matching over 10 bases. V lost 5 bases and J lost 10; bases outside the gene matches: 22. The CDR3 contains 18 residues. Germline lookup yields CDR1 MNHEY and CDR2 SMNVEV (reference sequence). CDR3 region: CASSGGPPGLAFKRSQYF. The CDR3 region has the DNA TGTGCCAGCAGTGGGGGCCCGCCGGGACTAGCGTTTAAGAGAAGCCAGTACTTC.

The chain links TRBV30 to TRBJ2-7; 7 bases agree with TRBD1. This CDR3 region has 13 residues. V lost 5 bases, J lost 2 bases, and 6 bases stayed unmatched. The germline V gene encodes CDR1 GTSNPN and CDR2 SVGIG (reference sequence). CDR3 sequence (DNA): TGTGCCTGGGATGGGACAGCGACCTACGAGCAGTACTTC. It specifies CAWDGTATYEQYF.

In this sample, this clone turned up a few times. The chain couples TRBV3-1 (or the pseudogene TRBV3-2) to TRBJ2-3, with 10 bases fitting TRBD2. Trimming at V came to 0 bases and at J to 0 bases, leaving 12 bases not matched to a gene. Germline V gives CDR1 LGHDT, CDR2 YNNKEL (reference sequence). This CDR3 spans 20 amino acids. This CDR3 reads CASSQDRGGSGGFSTDTQYF. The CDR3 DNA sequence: TGTGCCAGCAGCCAAGATCGGGGAGGTAGCGGGGGGTTTAGCACAGATACGCAGTATTTT.

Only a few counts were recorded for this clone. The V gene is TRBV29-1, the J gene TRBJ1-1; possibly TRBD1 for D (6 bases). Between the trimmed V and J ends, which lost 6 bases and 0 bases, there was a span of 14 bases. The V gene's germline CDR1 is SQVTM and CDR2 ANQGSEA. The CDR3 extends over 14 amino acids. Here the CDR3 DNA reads TGCAGCGTCCTGACAGGCATCATGAACACTGAAGCTTTCTTT. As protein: CSVLTGIMNTEAFF.